This T cell receptor beta chain comes out of a study of blood T cell repertoires in COVID-19. Background on the study: Samples representing acute and convalescent COVID-19 were sourced from the United States, Italy and Spain. From T cells, B-cell-depleted T cells, or PBMCs came the material, which was cDNA or gDNA.

CDR1 LNHDA and CDR2 SQIVND come from the germline V gene (reference sequence). The CDR3 totals 13 residues. The V end lost 4 bases, the J end lost 5 bases, and 9 bases lay between the germline ends. Method: immunoSEQ multiplex PCR; TCRdb's copy keeps in-frame clones and lacks some. The repertoire holds roughly 140,000 clones, approximately 90% seen once, with 25% to 30% in the top ten. Source material: peripheral blood. The TCR was taken from a human donor in a cohort sampled during active COVID-19. The chain recombines TRBV19 with TRBJ1-5; D is unresolved. In nucleotides, the CDR3 is TGTGCCAGTAGTAAAACAGCCCATCAGCCCCAGCATTTT. Encoded protein: CASSKTAHQPQHF.